The 25 T cell receptor beta chains presented below share a single source sample, sequenced in a study of shared clonotypes between healthy human individuals. Method: immunoSEQ multiplex PCR; TCRdb's copy keeps in-frame clones and lacks some. The repertoire includes roughly 2,500,000 clones, 93% of them detected once, and roughly 0.36% sits in the top ten. Material: naive CD4+ T cells from PBMCs. Regarding subset: CD45RA+ positively selected. The receptors stem from a man between 18 and 35 years old in good health. Some clones in this sample may be carry-over from other donors' samples.

As to this clone: The sample contains more than one DNA sequence encoding this CDR3. This chain joins TRBV5-1 and TRBJ2-2; D remains ambiguous. The V and J ends lost 1 base and 2 bases respectively, with 6 bases between them. Germline V gene sequence: CDR1 SGHRS, CDR2 YFSETQ. The CDR3 totals 14 residues. The CDR3 here is CASSLPLNTGELFF. In DNA form, the CDR3 reads TGCGCCAGCAGCTTGCCCCTAAACACCGGGGAGCTGTTTTTT. The entire variable domain, with the rest obtained from reference TRBV5-1 and TRBJ2-2, is as follows: KAGVTQTPRYLIKTRGQQVTLSCSPISGHRSVSWYQQTPGQGLQFLFEYFSETQRNKGNFPGRFSGRQFSNSRSEMNVSTLELGDSALYLCASSLPLNTGELFFGEGSRLTVL.

The chain carries TRBV5-1 and TRBJ2-1; 7 nucleotides agree with TRBD2. CDR1 and CDR2 from the germline V gene are SGHRS and YFSETQ. This CDR3 has 15 residues. Trimming at V came to 4 bases and at J to 7 bases, leaving 11 bases not matched to a gene. CDR3 in amino acids: CASSPAGGRRNEQFF. The CDR3 DNA reads as TGCGCCAGCAGCCCCGCAGGCGGGAGAAGGAATGAGCAGTTCTTC.

The chain employs TRBV30 and TRBJ1-2; 8 bases agree with TRBD1. The CDR3 runs to 16 residues. The V gene's germline CDR1 is GTSNPN and CDR2 SVGIG (reference sequence). Germline trimming cut 4 bases from V and 2 bases from J; bases unmatched to any gene: 12. DNA for the CDR3: TGTGCCTGGACGGAAATTTGGTGGGACAGGAACTATGGCTACACCTTC. It encodes CAWTEIWWDRNYGYTF. Drawing the rest from reference TRBV30 and TRBJ1-2, the complete variable domain is SQTIHQWPATLVQPVGSPLSLECTVEGTSNPNLYWYRQAAGRGLQLLFYSVGIGQISSEVPQNLSASRPQDRQFILSSKKLLLSDSGFYLCAWTEIWWDRNYGYTFGSGTRLTVV.

The chain uses TRBV28 and TRBJ1-1, with D possibly being TRBD1 (5 bases). The V and J ends lost 7 bases and 8 bases respectively, with 17 bases between them. Germline values: CDR1 MDHEN, CDR2 SYDVKM. The CDR3 runs 13 residues. CDR3 amino acids: CASNQLRGSEAFF. CDR3 nucleotide sequence: TGTGCCAGCAATCAACTCCGGGGCTCCGAAGCTTTCTTT.

This clone came up once. Distinct nucleotide sequences in the sample also encode this CDR3. The gene calls are TRBV6-5 and TRBJ2-7, with D hard to call. CDR1 and CDR2 from the germline V gene are MNHEY and SVGAGI. The CDR3 is 15 amino acids. Trimming cost V 2 bases and J 0 bases, with 11 bases left between them. The CDR3 DNA reads as TGTGCCAGCAGTTACATGGGCGGCAGCTCCTACGAGCAGTACTTC. This codes for CASSYMGGSSYEQYF.

J is TRBJ2-5 and V is TRBV10-2; 12 nucleotides line up with TRBD2. V was pared by 7 bases and J by 5 bases, with 8 bases of the junction left unmatched. Per the germline V gene, CDR1 is WSHSY and CDR2 is SAAADI. The CDR3 has 15 residues. The CDR3: CASMTSGSLEETQYF. The CDR3 DNA reads as TGCGCCAGCATGACTAGCGGGAGCTTGGAGGAGACCCAGTACTTC.

V and J are TRBV28 and TRBJ1-2, with a tentative D call TRBD1 (5 bases). The CDR3 is 15 amino acids. Germline-derived CDR1 and CDR2 are MDHEN and SYDVKM. V lost 4 bases and J lost 1, with 13 bases in between. CDR3 bases: TGTGCCAGCAGTTCCGGGACGGGGTTTAACTATGGCTACACCTTC. Translation: CASSSGTGFNYGYTF.

The rearrangement links TRBV28 to TRBJ2-7, with 8 nucleotides matching TRBD2. Per germline, CDR1 MDHEN and CDR2 SYDVKM. The CDR3 runs to 15 residues. Unmatched junction bases numbered 12, after V lost 6 bases and J lost 5 bases. CDR3 sequence reads: CASSAAAGGLDEQYF. CDR3 DNA sequence: TGTGCCAGCAGCGCCGCGGCGGGAGGTCTCGACGAGCAGTACTTC.

The chain links TRBV18 to TRBJ2-6, with a tentative D call TRBD1 (5 bases). The CDR3 consists of 17 residues. Looked up from germline, CDR1 is KGHSH and CDR2 is LQKENI. V gave up 4 bases and J gave up 0 bases, with 13 bases separating them. The CDR3 sequence: CASSLQVPTSGANVLTF. CDR3 nucleotides: TGTGCCAGCTCACTACAGGTTCCCACCTCTGGGGCCAACGTCCTGACTTTC.

CDR3 region: CASSFAQGASFYEQYF. The CDR3 DNA is TGTGCCAGCAGTTTCGCACAGGGGGCGTCTTTCTACGAGCAGTACTTC. The V gene is TRBV7-8, the J gene TRBJ2-7, with 9 nucleotides matching TRBD1. CDR1 and CDR2 (germline): SGHVS, FQNEAQ. This CDR3 is built from 16 residues. The V segment lost 6 bases and the J segment 3 bases; nucleotides outside the gene matches: 12.

The chain carries TRBV9 and TRBJ2-1; D may be TRBD2 (6 bases). The CDR3 consists of 16 residues. Germline V lookup: CDR1 SGDLS, CDR2 YYNGEE. The germline V and J ends were trimmed by 0 bases and 6 bases, with 16 bases remaining between them. CDR3 loop: CASSVAGGKQINEQFF. In DNA, the CDR3 is TGTGCCAGCAGCGTAGCGGGCGGGAAGCAGATCAATGAGCAGTTCTTC.

This sequence joins TRBV4-1 and TRBJ1-1; 8 bases fit TRBD1. CDR3 length: 18 amino acids. Losses at the gene ends were 0 bases for V and 3 bases for J; bases not matched to a gene: 12. Looked up from germline, CDR1 is MGHRA and CDR2 is YSYEKL. The CDR3 is CASSQEVRTGQGDTEAFF. The CDR3 DNA sequence: TGCGCCAGCAGCCAAGAGGTCAGGACAGGGCAAGGGGACACTGAAGCTTTCTTT.

The chain has TRBV18 and TRBJ1-2; a possible D gene is TRBD1 (5 bases). V was pared by 2 bases and J by 3 bases, with 7 bases between. The CDR3 contains 13 residues. CDR1 KGHSH and CDR2 LQKENI come from the germline V gene. The chain's CDR3 is CASSPAGHYGYTF. The CDR3 coding sequence is TGTGCCAGCTCACCAGCGGGGCACTATGGCTACACCTTC. The complete variable domain, with remaining parts taken from reference TRBV18 and TRBJ1-2, reads NAGVMQNPRHLVRRRGQEARLRCSPMKGHSHVYWYRQLPEEGLKFMVYLQKENIIDESGMPKERFSAEFPKEGPSILRIQQVVRGDSAAYFCASSPAGHYGYTFGSGTRLTVV.

The genes are TRBV30 and TRBJ2-3, with D tentatively TRBD2 (6 bases). The CDR3 extends over 16 amino acids. Germline CDR1 and CDR2: GTSNPN and SVGIG (reference sequence). Trimming took off 2 bases at V and 0 bases at J, with 15 bases between the two ends. The CDR3 region has the DNA TGTGCCTGGAGTCCGGGGGAGCGGAGAAGCACAGATACGCAGTATTTT. This sequence encodes CAWSPGERRSTDTQYF.

The rearrangement uses TRBV7-2 and TRBJ2-2; D is unclear. The CDR3 loop spans 13 amino acids. Germline V CDR1 and CDR2: SGHTA, FQGNSA. Trimming removed 5 bases at V and 1 base at J, with 5 bases between. The CDR3 DNA is TGTGCCAGCAGCATCCGGAACACCGGGGAGCTGTTTTTT. Translating it yields CASSIRNTGELFF. The variable domain in full, with the rest retrieved from reference TRBV7-2 and TRBJ2-2, is GAGVSQSPSNKVTEKGKDVELRCDPISGHTALYWYRQSLGQGLEFLIYFQGNSAPDKSGLPSDRFSAERTGGSVSTLTIQRTQQEDSAVYLCASSIRNTGELFFGEGSRLTVL.

For this clone: This sample also contains other DNA sequences that code for the same CDR3. This chain uses TRBV9 with TRBJ2-5; 10 positions match TRBD2. V was clipped by 0 bases and J by 4 bases; unmatched bases: 0. This CDR3 region has 14 residues. The germline V gene encodes CDR1 SGDLS and CDR2 YYNGEE. CDR3 loop: CASSVGLAGETQYF. In DNA form, the CDR3 reads TGTGCCAGCAGCGTAGGACTAGCGGGAGAGACCCAGTACTTC. The complete variable domain, with remaining parts taken from reference TRBV9 and TRBJ2-5, reads DSGVTQTPKHLITATGQRVTLRCSPRSGDLSVYWYQQSLDQGLQFLIQYYNGEERAKGNILERFSAQQFPDLHSELNLSSLELGDSALYFCASSVGLAGETQYFGPGTRLLVL.

This chain connects TRBV6-5 to TRBJ2-7, with D perhaps TRBD2 (5 bases). Germline V gene lookup returns CDR1 MNHEY and CDR2 SVGAGI. The CDR3 consists of 15 residues. Trimming removed 5 bases at V and 9 bases at J, with 23 bases between. As DNA, the CDR3 is TGTGCCAGCAGTGCGGTTGTGGGAGTAAATTTAGGGCAGTACTTC. Protein sequence: CASSAVVGVNLGQYF.

The V and J genes are TRBV5-1 and TRBJ1-1, with TRBD1 matching over 10 bases. Per germline, CDR1 SGHRS and CDR2 YFSETQ. J was trimmed by 4 bases and V by 1 base; bases with no gene match: 4. The CDR3 sequence is 15 residues long. For the CDR3, the DNA is TGCGCCAGCAGCTTGACGGACAGGGGGGGCACTGAAGCTTTCTTT. Its protein product is CASSLTDRGGTEAFF.

The chain combines TRBV5-1 with TRBJ2-3; 12 nucleotides align to TRBD2. V lost 6 bases to trimming and J lost 6 bases; unmatched junction nucleotides: 11. Germline V gives CDR1 SGHRS, CDR2 YFSETQ. The CDR3 is made up of 16 amino acids. CDR3 residues: CASTSGLAGIGDTQYF. CDR3 bases: TGCGCCAGCACTTCCGGACTAGCGGGAATCGGCGATACGCAGTATTTT.

This clone was seen only a few times. The chain is built from TRBV7-9 and TRBJ1-1, with D possibly being TRBD1 (6 bases). Germline CDR1 and CDR2: SEHNR and FQNEAQ (reference sequence). CDR3 length equals 12 residues. Trimming stripped 5 bases from V and 5 bases from J, with 9 bases between. The CDR3 protein is CASSTQGTEAFF. CDR3 sequence (DNA): TGTGCCAGCAGCACGCAGGGGACTGAAGCTTTCTTT.

The chain carries TRBV9 and TRBJ1-5; 8 bases align to TRBD1. J gave up 5 bases and V 0 bases, and 4 bases lay outside the gene matches. The germline gives CDR1 SGDLS, CDR2 YYNGEE. The CDR3 has 15 amino acids. CDR3 amino acids: CASSVAPQGDQPQHF. DNA for the CDR3: TGTGCCAGCAGCGTAGCACCACAGGGGGATCAGCCCCAGCATTTT.

The chain joins TRBV10-3 to TRBJ1-3; 7 nucleotides line up with TRBD1. CDR1 and CDR2 from the germline V gene are ENHRY and SYGVKD. With V trimmed by 8 bases and J by 0 bases, 10 bases remained unmatched. The CDR3 runs to 16 residues. The CDR3 loop reads CAIQTGDRNSGNTIYF. The DNA for the CDR3 is TGTGCCATCCAGACGGGGGACAGAAACTCTGGAAACACCATATATTTT.

This sequence joins TRBV2 and TRBJ1-1; TRBD1 agrees at 8 bases. J lost 1 base, V lost 2 bases, and 18 bases had no gene match. CDR3 length: 20 amino acids. Looked up from germline, CDR1 is SNHLY and CDR2 is FYNNEI. The CDR3 sequence is CASSESVMSVRGTGNTEAFF. In nucleotides, the CDR3 is TGTGCCAGCAGTGAATCGGTGATGTCGGTTCGTGGGACAGGGAACACTGAAGCTTTCTTT.

The V gene is TRBV28, the J gene TRBJ1-3, with unresolved D. Trimming removed 1 base from V and 0 bases from J, with 13 bases in between. Germline CDR1 MDHEN, CDR2 SYDVKM. The CDR3 runs 17 residues. CDR3: CASSLFLGGVSGNTIYF. CDR3 in DNA: TGTGCCAGCAGTTTATTTTTGGGAGGAGTCTCTGGAAACACCATATATTTT. Drawing the rest from reference TRBV28 and TRBJ1-3, the complete variable domain is DVKVTQSSRYLVKRTGEKVFLECVQDMDHENMFWYRQDPGLGLRLIYFSYDVKMKEKGDIPEGYSVSREKKERFSLILESASTNQTSMYLCASSLFLGGVSGNTIYFGEGSWLTVV.

The chain combines TRBV5-1 with TRBJ2-2; 11 bases align to TRBD2. The CDR3 runs 16 residues. V dropped 0 bases and J dropped 5; count of bases not matched to a gene: 3. Germline V lookup: CDR1 SGHRS, CDR2 YFSETQ. As DNA, the CDR3 is TGCGCCAGCAGCTTGGTACTAGCGGGAGTTACCGGGGAGCTGTTTTTT. This encodes CASSLVLAGVTGELFF.